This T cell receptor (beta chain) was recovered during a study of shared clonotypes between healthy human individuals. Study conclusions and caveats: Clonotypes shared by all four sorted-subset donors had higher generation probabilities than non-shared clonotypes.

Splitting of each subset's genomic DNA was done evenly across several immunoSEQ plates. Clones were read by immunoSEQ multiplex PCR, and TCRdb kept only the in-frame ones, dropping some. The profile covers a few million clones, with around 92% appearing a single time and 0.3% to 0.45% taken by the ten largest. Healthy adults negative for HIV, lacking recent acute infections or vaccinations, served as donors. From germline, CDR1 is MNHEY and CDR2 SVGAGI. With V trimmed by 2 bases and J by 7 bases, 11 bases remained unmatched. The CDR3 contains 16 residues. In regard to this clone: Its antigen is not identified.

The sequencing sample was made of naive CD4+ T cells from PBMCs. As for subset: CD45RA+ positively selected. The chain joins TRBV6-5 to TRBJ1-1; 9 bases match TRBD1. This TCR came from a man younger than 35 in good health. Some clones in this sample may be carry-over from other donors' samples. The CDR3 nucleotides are TGTGCCAGCAGTTACGCCCCTGCCGGGACAGGGCTTGAAGCTTTCTTT. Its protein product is CASSYAPAGTGLEAFF.